This T cell receptor (beta chain) was observed in a study of T-cell reconstitution after alpha-beta-depleted transplantation in children. Unique molecular identifiers were used in preparing the TCRbeta library. From the PCR reads, TCRdb called clonotypes with MiXCR, one entry per CDR3 protein. The data contain about 830,000 distinct CDR3 sequences, roughly 15% of them singletons. A word on this clonotype: What it recognizes is unknown. One end of the junction fails to match germline, which may point to a read error.

This CDR3 region has 16 residues. In germline, CDR1 is LGHDT, CDR2 YNNKEL (reference sequence). Study conclusions and caveats: T-cell counts and diversity at one year post-transplant came mainly from newly produced T cells. Some patients' high day-60 TCRbeta diversity was attributed to recipient cells surviving conditioning. Several hundred rapidly expanded clones from non-depleted graft cells reportedly supplied alpha-beta T cells about two months post-transplant.

The sample was PBMCs, mostly from graft donor cells, taken 360 days after TCRalphabeta/CD19-depleted stem cell transplant. This receptor was taken from a male patient under 18 who had a stem cell transplant for acute lymphoblastic leukemia, so the T cells may come from the graft donor. The gene calls are TRBV3-1 and TRBJ2-2, with no clear D. The CDR3 DNA reads TGTGCCTGCAGCCAAGCCCCTCACAGGAACACCGGGGAGCTGTTTTTT. Its translation is CACSQAPHRNTGELFF.